The next 25 T cell receptor beta chains were all read from a single sample in a study of cytomegalovirus exposure and HLA in healthy donors. It was with 60 Vbeta and 13 Jbeta primers that the PCR ran. Profiled with immunoSEQ multiplex PCR; TCRdb holds only in-frame clones, not every one. This sample has some 210,000 clones; around 83% occur once, and the top ten carry about a tenth. Sequenced material: PBMCs. The origin of the receptors is a woman aged 50 to 60 in good health and CMV-seropositive.

The chain uses TRBV18 and TRBJ1-4; D possibly corresponds to TRBD1 (6 bases). Looked up from germline, CDR1 is KGHSH and CDR2 is LQKENI. Between the trimmed V and J ends, which lost 5 bases and 5 bases, there was a span of 15 bases. The length of the CDR3 is 15 residues. CDR3 nucleotides: TGTGCCAGCTCAAGTAGATCAGGACAGAATGAAAAACTGTTTTTT. As protein: CASSSRSGQNEKLFF.

V usage is TRBV6-6 and J usage is TRBJ1-5, with D possibly matching TRBD1 (6 bases). The CDR3 has 13 amino acids. CDR1 and CDR2 from the germline V gene are MNHNY and SVGAGI (reference sequence). V was shortened by 6 bases and J by 5 bases, with 11 bases between the two germline ends. The DNA of the CDR3 is TGTGCCAGCAGCCGGACAGTCGATCAGCCCCAGCATTTT. Its protein is CASSRTVDQPQHF.

Of note for this clone: Other DNA sequences in this specimen translate into the identical CDR3. The chain uses TRBV29-1 and TRBJ1-6, with D uncertain. The V end lost 6 bases, the J end lost 0 bases, and 6 bases lay between the germline ends. CDR1 and CDR2 (germline): SQVTM, ANQGSEA. The length of the CDR3 is 13 residues. The CDR3 loop reads CSVRSSYNSPLHF. Here the CDR3 DNA reads TGCAGCGTGAGGAGCTCCTATAATTCACCCCTCCACTTT.

The chain carries TRBV30 and TRBJ1-1; D unclear. The V end lost 4 bases, the J end lost 5 bases, and 14 bases lay between the germline ends. Per the germline V gene, CDR1 is GTSNPN and CDR2 is SVGIG (reference sequence). The CDR3 totals 13 residues. The DNA for the CDR3 is TGTGCCTGGAAGGGTCCGGGATGGACTGAAGCTTTCTTT. It specifies CAWKGPGWTEAFF.

This sequence joins TRBV6-5 and TRBJ1-4, with TRBD1 matching 8 bases. The CDR3 loop spans 14 amino acids. Germline V CDR1 and CDR2: MNHEY, SVGAGI. Trimming at V came to 5 bases and at J to 2 bases, leaving 1 base not matched to a gene. The CDR3 nucleotides read TGTGCCAGCAGTAACAGGGGGACTAATGAAAAACTGTTTTTT. This translates into CASSNRGTNEKLFF.

This clone was counted once. The genes are TRBV23-1 and TRBJ1-5; tentative D call: TRBD1 (6 bases). TRBV23-1 qualifies as an ORF whose function is uncertain. Trimming took 4 bases from V and 3 from J, leaving 16 bases between them. The CDR3 loop spans 16 amino acids. The CDR3 sequence is CASSRSDRISNQPQHF. CDR3 sequence (DNA): TGCGCCAGCAGTCGCTCTGACAGGATCTCCAATCAGCCCCAGCATTTT.

The rearrangement joins TRBV5-1 to TRBJ2-3; 12 nucleotides line up with TRBD2. The CDR3 consists of 16 residues. V was pared by 4 bases and J by 7 bases, with 10 bases of the junction left unmatched. Germline V gene data show CDR1 as SGHRS and CDR2 as YFSETQ. The CDR3 loop is CASSHSSGGAINTQYF. The DNA for the CDR3 is TGCGCCAGCAGCCATTCTAGCGGGGGGGCCATTAATACGCAGTATTTT.

The rearrangement uses TRBV28 and TRBJ1-1, with TRBD1 matching 9 bases. Germline V gene lookup returns CDR1 MDHEN and CDR2 SYDVKM. After removal of 4 bases from V and 0 bases from J, the junction contained 9 bases not matched to a gene. The CDR3 contains 17 residues. The CDR3 DNA follows: TGTGCCAGCAGTTCATTTGGACAGGGGAGGATGAACACTGAAGCTTTCTTT. Translation: CASSSFGQGRMNTEAFF.

The chain combines TRBV19 with TRBJ2-2; 8 nucleotides align to TRBD1. With V trimmed by 7 bases and J by 0 bases, 7 bases remained unmatched. The germline V gene encodes CDR1 LNHDA and CDR2 SQIVND (reference sequence). The CDR3 is 16 residues long. The CDR3 DNA reads as TGTGCCAGTACCCATCGGGGACAGGCGAACACCGGGGAGCTGTTTTTT. This encodes CASTHRGQANTGELFF.

The chain carries TRBV2 and TRBJ2-3; a possible D gene is TRBD1 (6 bases). CDR1 SNHLY and CDR2 FYNNEI come from the germline V gene. V lost 6 bases, J lost 0 bases, and 13 bases lay in between. The CDR3 extends over 15 amino acids. CDR3 DNA: TGTGCCAGCAGCGAGGACAGTGCTAGCACAGATACGCAGTATTTT. Residues: CASSEDSASTDTQYF.

V gene TRBV29-1 combines with J gene TRBJ1-2, with TRBD1 as a possible D gene (6 bases). Germline V gene lookup returns CDR1 SQVTM and CDR2 ANQGSEA. The V end was cut by 5 bases, the J end by 1 base, with 11 bases between. The CDR3 is made up of 13 amino acids. The CDR3 here is CSVNRDHNYGYTF. For the CDR3, the DNA is TGCAGCGTTAACAGGGATCATAACTATGGCTACACCTTC.

J is TRBJ1-2 and V is TRBV30, with 8 bases aligning to TRBD1. Germline V gene lookup returns CDR1 GTSNPN and CDR2 SVGIG (reference sequence). This CDR3 is built from 17 residues. V lost 3 bases and J lost 3; bases outside the gene matches: 15. The CDR3 sequence is CAWRVGTGLFGHYGYTF. The CDR3 DNA reads as TGTGCCTGGAGAGTGGGGACAGGTCTTTTTGGACACTATGGCTACACCTTC.

CDR3 sequence reads: CSVELWADYGYTF. In DNA, the CDR3 is TGCAGCGTTGAACTGTGGGCAGACTATGGCTACACCTTC. The chain links TRBV29-1 to TRBJ1-2, with D unclear. CDR3 length equals 13 residues. The V gene lost 2 bases and the J gene lost 3 bases, with 10 bases spanning the gap. From germline, CDR1 is SQVTM and CDR2 ANQGSEA.

V gene TRBV9 combines with J gene TRBJ2-7, with 12 positions matching TRBD1. CDR3 length: 16 residues. Germline V gene data show CDR1 as SGDLS and CDR2 as YYNGEE. V shed 1 base, J shed 4 bases, and the junction held 6 bases outside the gene matches. The CDR3 nucleotides are TGTGCCAGCAGCGTAACCGGGACAGGGGGCGATTACGAGCAGTACTTC. This codes for CASSVTGTGGDYEQYF.

The V call is TRBV4-1, the J call TRBJ1-1, with D possibly being TRBD1 (5 bases). The ends were cut back, 0 bases at V and 10 bases at J, with 15 bases in the middle. Germline V gene lookup returns CDR1 MGHRA and CDR2 YSYEKL. The CDR3 totals 14 residues. The CDR3 DNA sequence: TGCGCCAGCAGCCAAGAAGGCCAGGGCGGAAGAGCTTTCTTT. This sequence encodes CASSQEGQGGRAFF.

The chain employs TRBV2 and TRBJ1-2; 7 bases align to TRBD1. This CDR3 is built from 15 residues. With V trimmed by 7 bases and J by 2 bases, 10 bases remained unmatched. Germline assignment: CDR1 SNHLY and CDR2 FYNNEI. The CDR3 DNA sequence: TGTGCCAGCATAAAGCCAGGGGGACCGAACTATGGCTACACCTTC. Translated, it gives CASIKPGGPNYGYTF.

The chain has TRBV6-1 and TRBJ2-2; 8 nucleotides agree with TRBD1. CDR1 is MNHNS, CDR2 SASEGT, per germline. With 4 bases clipped from V and 5 bases from J, the junction kept 9 bases outside the gene matches. This CDR3 comprises 16 residues. CDR3 protein: CASSGDRGLETGELFF. The DNA of the CDR3 is TGTGCCAGCAGTGGAGACAGGGGCCTGGAGACCGGGGAGCTGTTTTTT.

The sample holds a few counts of this clone. The gene calls are TRBV6-5 and TRBJ1-6; 8 bases line up with TRBD1. Per the germline V gene, CDR1 is MNHEY and CDR2 is SVGAGI. The J segment lost 8 bases and the V segment lost 0 bases, leaving 3 bases of the junction unmatched. This CDR3 is built from 15 residues. This CDR3 is CASSYSGQEDSPLHF. The CDR3 DNA is TGTGCCAGCAGTTACTCGGGACAGGAGGATTCACCCCTCCACTTT.

V usage is TRBV7-8 and J usage is TRBJ1-2; D is ambiguous. The length of the CDR3 is 14 residues. Trimming stripped 2 bases from V and 0 bases from J, with 7 bases between. CDR1 is SGHVS and CDR2 is FQNEAQ in the germline V gene. The CDR3 loop reads CASSLWRSNYGYTF. CDR3 nucleotides: TGTGCCAGCAGCTTATGGAGATCTAACTATGGCTACACCTTC.

V gene TRBV4-1 combines with J gene TRBJ2-3; D not certain. Between the trimmed V and J ends, which lost 4 bases and 1 base, there was a span of 15 bases. CDR1 is MGHRA and CDR2 is YSYEKL in the germline V gene. The length of the CDR3 is 16 residues. CDR3 in DNA: TGCGCCAGCAGCCCGCTCTCGAGGAGACGCACAGATACGCAGTATTTT. This encodes CASSPLSRRRTDTQYF.

The chain carries TRBV7-9 and TRBJ2-1; 11 positions agree with TRBD2. The CDR3 consists of 17 residues. The ends lost 5 bases at V and 0 bases at J; junction bases unmatched: 6. Germline assignment: CDR1 SEHNR and CDR2 FQNEAQ (reference sequence). The CDR3 is CASSSGTSGVSYNEQFF. The DNA of the CDR3 is TGTGCCAGCAGCAGCGGGACTAGCGGAGTCTCCTACAATGAGCAGTTCTTC.

This clone was seen a single time. The V call is TRBV7-2, the J call TRBJ2-5, with D possibly being TRBD2 (5 bases). V dropped 5 bases and J dropped 2 bases, with 15 bases sitting between them. Per germline, CDR1 SGHTA and CDR2 FQGNSA. This CDR3 spans 15 amino acids. For the CDR3, the DNA is TGTGCCAGCAGCCGAGCGGTGGGAGAACAAGAGACCCAGTACTTC. It encodes CASSRAVGEQETQYF.

This chain connects TRBV5-1 to TRBJ1-2; D is possibly TRBD1 (6 bases). V gave up 0 bases and J gave up 3 bases, with 6 bases separating them. CDR1 is SGHRS, CDR2 YFSETQ, per germline. The CDR3 contains 13 residues. CDR3 amino acids: CASSLGTDYGYTF. As DNA, the CDR3 is TGCGCCAGCAGCTTGGGGACAGACTATGGCTACACCTTC. The entire variable domain, with the rest obtained from reference TRBV5-1 and TRBJ1-2, is as follows: KAGVTQTPRYLIKTRGQQVTLSCSPISGHRSVSWYQQTPGQGLQFLFEYFSETQRNKGNFPGRFSGRQFSNSRSEMNVSTLELGDSALYLCASSLGTDYGYTFGSGTRLTVV.

V usage is TRBV5-1 and J usage is TRBJ2-1; TRBD1 matches at 9 bases. This CDR3 has 13 amino acids. Trimming took 3 bases from V and 5 from J; bases not matched to a gene: 0. Per the germline V gene, CDR1 is SGHRS and CDR2 is YFSETQ. This chain's CDR3 is CASSWDRDNEQFF. CDR3 DNA: TGCGCCAGCAGCTGGGACAGGGACAATGAGCAGTTCTTC.

The chain links TRBV6-1 to TRBJ1-5; TRBD1 matches 8 bases. V gave up 4 bases and J gave up 0 bases; unmatched junction bases: 8. The CDR3 extends over 17 amino acids. Germline CDR1 reads MNHNS; CDR2 reads SASEGT. The CDR3 here is CASSARTGTYSNQPQHF. The CDR3 coding sequence is TGTGCCAGCAGTGCCCGGACAGGGACTTATAGCAATCAGCCCCAGCATTTT.